These T cell receptor beta chains were read from a single sample in a study of post-analysis software for immune sequencing data. TCRdb analysed the PCR reads with MiXCR anew, one entry per CDR3 protein. This sample yields over 300,000 distinct CDR3 sequences, of which less than 35% are seen a single time; 13% belongs to the top ten. Sequenced material: blood. Every receptor here comes from a girl between 10 and 17 years old with multiple sclerosis. CDR3s include the opening cysteine and the closing phenylalanine or tryptophan. A D gene is named only where the DNA matches it firmly. Clone size is shown for a subset of rows, as once, few, many or a class of expanded clone.

clone_size d_call j_call v_call cdr3_aa cdr3_nt
- - TRBJ2-5 TRBV20-1 CNARGRKGGTQYF TGCAATGCTAGAGGCAGAAAGGGGGGGACCCAGTACTTC
few TRBD1 TRBJ2-1 TRBV12-3/TRBV12-4 CASSLIGRGRNNEQFF TGTGCCAGCAGTTTGATCGGCAGGGGGCGCAATAATGAGCAGTTCTTC
few TRBD1 TRBJ1-1 TRBV9 CASSSLGTGDTEAFF TGTGCCAGCAGCTCACTGGGGACAGGGGACACTGAAGCTTTCTTT
few - TRBJ2-7 TRBV29-1 CSVDFRNEGGASYEQYF TGCAGCGTTGACTTCCGCAATGAGGGGGGCGCATCCTACGAGCAGTACTTC
- - TRBJ1-5 TRBV5-6 CASSLLRGSQTQHF TGTGCCAGCAGCTTGTTACGGGGATCCCAGACCCAGCATTTT
- TRBD2 TRBJ2-1 TRBV7-2 CASGKAGGIYNEQFF TGTGCCAGCGGAAAAGCGGGGGGGATCTACAATGAGCAGTTCTTC
few - TRBJ2-5 TRBV29-1 CSSSWGLLGQETQYF TGCAGCTCCTCCTGGGGACTCTTAGGGCAAGAGACCCAGTACTTC
few TRBD1 TRBJ2-7 TRBV10-3 CAISPGQGFLEQYF TGTGCCATCAGCCCCGGACAGGGCTTCCTCGAGCAGTACTTC
- - TRBJ2-7 TRBV14 CASSPLTLTRPYEQYF TGTGCCAGCAGCCCACTAACCCTCACTAGGCCCTACGAGCAGTACTTC
few - TRBJ1-6 TRBV15 CATSTGTPNSPLHF TGTGCCACCAGCACAGGGACCCCGAATTCACCCCTCCACTTT
- - TRBJ1-2 TRBV6-1 CASRPRGKDYGYTF TGTGCCAGCAGGCCGCGGGGAAAGGACTATGGCTACACCTTC
many - TRBJ2-7 TRBV7-2 CASSLTQGTEQYF TGTGCCAGCAGCTTAACACAGGGAACGGAGCAGTACTTC